This entry concerns a single T cell receptor (beta chain). Antigen specificity is unknown. CDR3 size: 14 residues. Germline-derived CDR1 and CDR2 are SGHRS and YFSETQ. V dropped 3 bases and J dropped 3; count of bases not matched to a gene: 6. This sample stems from a study of OX40 agonist ivuxolimab in advanced cancers. Study-wide findings and caveats: Clonal expansion was seen in CD4+ and CD8+ blood T cells by week 6 at 0.1 to 3.0 mg/kg. Average numbers of expanded clones were greater in CD8+ T cells than in CD4+.

The data were produced by immunoSEQ multiplex PCR, yet TCRdb's version contains in-frame clones alone and is incomplete. The table includes approximately 82,000 clones, around 78% detected once. The sequence came from an adult with an advanced solid tumor such as melanoma, head and neck, liver or kidney cancer. This specimen was CD4+ or CD8+ T cells sorted from blood, taken in a trial of the OX40 agonist ivuxolimab. The chain joins TRBV5-1 to TRBJ2-7, with TRBD2 matching 7 bases. CDR3 residues: CASSSPGGVYEQYF. The CDR3 nucleotides read TGCGCCAGCAGCTCTCCGGGGGGAGTCTACGAGCAGTACTTC.